These 32 T cell receptor beta chains were all obtained from the same sample, sequenced in a study of blood T cells in healthy people across ages. The authors ran a second PCR of about 7 to 11 cycles using a sample-barcoded 5' primer and a J-beta primer mix. TCRdb reprocessed the 5' RACE reads with MiXCR, giving one entry per CDR3 protein. The sample has 700,000 to 900,000 distinct CDR3 sequences, 20% to 30% seen once. These data were also reused for a study on T cells of mothers and their children.

Specimen: blood. These receptors were obtained from a boy aged 5-17 years in good health.

The chain uses TRBV15 and TRBJ2-5; D is unclear. Germline loops: CDR1 LNHNV, CDR2 YYDKDF (reference sequence). This CDR3 contains 14 residues. V lost 1 base and J 0 bases, leaving 6 bases between the germline ends. The CDR3 spells CATSRGKDQETQYF. DNA for the CDR3: TGTGCCACCAGCAGAGGAAAAGACCAAGAGACCCAGTACTTC. The whole variable domain, remainder taken from reference TRBV15 and TRBJ2-5, is DAMVIQNPRYQVTQFGKPVTLSCSQTLNHNVMYWYQQKSSQAPKLLFHYYDKDFNNEADTPDNFQSRRPNTSFCFLDIRSPGLGDTAMYLCATSRGKDQETQYFGPGTRLLVL.

The chain links TRBV7-2 to TRBJ1-2, with a possible D match to TRBD1 (5 bases). There are 16 residues in the CDR3. Germline CDR1 and CDR2: SGHTA and FQGNSA. Trimming took off 3 bases at V and 1 base at J, with 15 bases between the two ends. The CDR3 region is CASSLGEAPNNYGYTF. The DNA for the CDR3 is TGTGCCAGCAGCTTGGGGGAGGCACCTAATAACTATGGCTACACCTTC.

The J gene is TRBJ2-5, the V gene TRBV5-1; D not certain. CDR3 length: 14 amino acids. The V end was cut by 2 bases, the J end by 1 base, with 9 bases between. Germline V lookup: CDR1 SGHRS, CDR2 YFSETQ. This chain's CDR3 is CASSFDAVQETQYF. The DNA of the CDR3 is TGCGCCAGCAGCTTCGACGCGGTCCAAGAGACCCAGTACTTC. The whole variable domain, filled in from reference TRBV5-1 and TRBJ2-5, reads KAGVTQTPRYLIKTRGQQVTLSCSPISGHRSVSWYQQTPGQGLQFLFEYFSETQRNKGNFPGRFSGRQFSNSRSEMNVSTLELGDSALYLCASSFDAVQETQYFGPGTRLLVL.

A few counts support this clonotype. This chain links TRBV15 with TRBJ2-1, with D perhaps TRBD2 (6 bases). CDR1 and CDR2 (germline): LNHNV, YYDKDF (reference sequence). CDR3 length: 16 residues. Trimming cost V 3 bases and J 3 bases, with 15 bases left between them. This chain's CDR3 is CATSSLTDYRYNEQFF. Here the CDR3 DNA reads TGTGCCACCAGCAGCCTAACGGACTACCGCTACAATGAGCAGTTCTTC.

The rearrangement joins TRBV10-3 to TRBJ2-1; 11 bases match TRBD2. Trimming at V came to 0 bases and at J to 8 bases, leaving 3 bases not matched to a gene. CDR1 and CDR2 from the germline V gene are ENHRY and SYGVKD. This CDR3 is built from 15 residues. CDR3 sequence: CAISESIAGGYEQFF. The CDR3 nucleotides read TGTGCCATCAGTGAGTCTATAGCGGGAGGGTATGAGCAGTTCTTC.

The chain links TRBV5-1 to TRBJ2-3; D is unclear. Between the trimmed V and J ends, which lost 2 bases and 5 bases, there was a span of 12 bases. Germline V gene lookup returns CDR1 SGHRS and CDR2 YFSETQ. The CDR3 has 14 residues. CDR3 residues: CASSFSGTEDTQYF. For the CDR3, the DNA is TGCGCCAGCAGCTTTTCTGGAACCGAAGATACGCAGTATTTT.

This clonotype was counted between two and nine times. The rearrangement links TRBV29-1 to TRBJ1-3, with 7 bases fitting TRBD1. Unmatched junction bases numbered 3, after V lost 5 bases and J lost 2 bases. Per the germline V gene, CDR1 is SQVTM and CDR2 is ANQGSEA. This CDR3 contains 13 residues. This CDR3 is CSVQGQAGNTIYF. The CDR3 DNA reads TGCAGCGTTCAAGGACAGGCTGGAAACACCATATATTTT.

This chain links TRBV20-1 with TRBJ2-5; D not certain. The CDR3 spans 13 residues. The germline CDR1 and CDR2 sequences are DFQATT and SNEGSKA (reference sequence). Trimming removed 3 bases at V and 0 bases at J, with 8 bases between. The CDR3 DNA sequence: TGCAGTGCTAGGAATAGCAACCAAGAGACCCAGTACTTC. It specifies CSARNSNQETQYF.

This chain links TRBV3-1 with TRBJ2-1; a possible D gene is TRBD2 (6 bases). The CDR3 length is 15 residues. V shed 4 bases and J shed 0 bases, with 10 bases lying between them. Germline V lookup: CDR1 LGHDT, CDR2 YNNKEL (reference sequence). The CDR3 sequence: CASSPGLTSYNEQFF. The CDR3 DNA sequence: TGTGCCAGCAGCCCGGGACTCACCTCCTACAATGAGCAGTTCTTC.

CDR3 residues: CASSYLLAGVYNEQFF. The CDR3 DNA reads as TGTGCCAGCAGTTACCTCCTAGCGGGGGTATACAATGAGCAGTTCTTC. V usage is TRBV6-6 and J usage is TRBJ2-1, with TRBD2 identical over 10 bases. Germline lookup yields CDR1 MNHNY and CDR2 SVGAGI (reference sequence). The CDR3 spans 16 residues. V shed 2 bases, J shed 4 bases, and the junction held 5 bases outside the gene matches.

This sequence joins TRBV12-3 or TRBV12-4 and TRBJ2-2; D might be TRBD2 (6 bases). V was trimmed by 1 base and J by 6 bases, leaving 12 bases between them. The CDR3 has 15 residues. The CDR3 reads CASSLGLATAGELFF. In nucleotides, the CDR3 is TGTGCCAGCAGTTTAGGTCTAGCGACGGCCGGGGAGCTGTTTTTT.

This clonotype was seen more than once but under ten times. CDR3 residues: CASSFGQEDIQYF. CDR3 bases: TGTGCCAGCAGCTTCGGACAGGAGGACATTCAGTACTTC. The chain links TRBV7-2 to TRBJ2-4; TRBD1 matches at 7 bases. Germline V gene data show CDR1 as SGHTA and CDR2 as FQGNSA. The V gene end was trimmed by 3 bases and the J gene end by 8 bases; junction bases not matched to a gene: 4. CDR3 length: 13 residues.

This clonotype has a handful of counts. The chain has TRBV14 and TRBJ2-3; D is perhaps TRBD1 (6 bases). This CDR3 comprises 13 residues. Germline V gene lookup returns CDR1 SGHDN and CDR2 FVKESK. Trimming left V 10 bases short and J 6 bases short, with 17 bases between. The CDR3, as DNA: TGTGCCACCTCATCAGGGGCAGGGGATACGCAGTATTTT. Protein sequence: CATSSGAGDTQYF.

V and J are TRBV6-1 and TRBJ2-3, with D unresolved. Gene TRBJ1-5 matches the end of the DNA better, so the J call may be wrong. Germline values: CDR1 MNHNS, CDR2 SASEGT. There are 13 residues in the CDR3. CDR3 region: CASSEGVPDTQHF. CDR3 nucleotides: TGTGCCAGCAGTGAAGGGGTACCAGATACGCAGCATTTT.

In its sample, this clonotype was seen a few times. The J gene is TRBJ1-1, the V gene TRBV5-5; maybe TRBD1 (5 bases). Trimming removed 4 bases at V and 4 bases at J, with 11 bases between. Germline V gene data show CDR1 as SGHKS and CDR2 as YYEKEE (reference sequence). The CDR3 has 13 amino acids. CDR3 region: CASSQGLFTEAFF. For the CDR3, the DNA is TGTGCCAGCAGCCAGGGACTGTTCACTGAAGCTTTCTTT.

This sequence joins TRBV18 and TRBJ1-4, with no clear D. The CDR3 spans 13 residues. Germline V lookup: CDR1 KGHSH, CDR2 LQKENI. The V and J ends lost 5 bases and 8 bases respectively, with 12 bases between them. CDR3 DNA sequence: TGTGCCAGCTCAACGGGCCTCTGGGAAAAACTGTTTTTT. Translated, it gives CASSTGLWEKLFF.

This clonotype was detected only a few times. The chain couples TRBV2 to TRBJ2-2; D is perhaps TRBD2 (5 bases). The CDR3 covers 14 residues. Trimming stripped 6 bases from V and 6 bases from J, with 14 bases between. The germline gives CDR1 SNHLY, CDR2 FYNNEI. The CDR3 DNA reads TGTGCCAGCAGCCCTAGAGAGGGAGCCGGGGAGCTGTTTTTT. Its translation is CASSPREGAGELFF.

This clonotype showed up just a few times. The V call is TRBV30, the J call TRBJ2-5; the D is unclear. Germline CDR1 reads GTSNPN; CDR2 reads SVGIG (reference sequence). The length of the CDR3 is 10 residues. V lost 5 bases, J lost 2 bases, and 3 bases lay in between. CDR3 loop: CAWSQETQYF. The DNA of the CDR3 is TGTGCCTGGTCTCAAGAGACCCAGTACTTC.

This clonotype has just a few counts. The DNA for the CDR3 is TGTGCCAGCAGTTTCTCCGACAGAGGGGGCGGGTTTGATGCCAAAAACATTCAGTACTTC. It specifies CASSFSDRGGGFDAKNIQYF. The V gene is TRBV12-3 or TRBV12-4, the J gene TRBJ2-4, with TRBD1 matching over 7 bases. This CDR3 is 20 amino acids long. V shed 3 bases and J 1 base; nucleotides not matched to a gene: 18.

A few counts support this clonotype. The V gene is TRBV28, the J gene TRBJ1-1; D is possibly TRBD1 (6 bases). Looked up from germline, CDR1 is MDHEN and CDR2 is SYDVKM. The CDR3 has 14 residues. The V and J ends lost 8 bases and 3 bases respectively, with 16 bases between them. The CDR3 sequence is CASVKLRGHTEAFF. The CDR3 coding sequence is TGTGCCAGCGTTAAGTTGCGGGGGCACACTGAAGCTTTCTTT.

The J gene is TRBJ1-3, the V gene TRBV4-1; D unclear. Trimming left V 0 bases short and J 7 bases short, with 13 bases between. The CDR3 runs to 15 residues. CDR1 is MGHRA and CDR2 is YSYEKL in the germline V gene. CDR3 nucleotide sequence: TGCGCCAGCAGCCAAGAAGGTTTAGCGGGGAACACCATATATTTT. Translation gives CASSQEGLAGNTIYF.

About this clonotype: A much larger clone differs by one base, so this may be a read error. The J gene is TRBJ2-3, the V gene TRBV5-5, with D uncertain. This CDR3 has 13 residues. V lost 2 bases and J lost 6, with 10 bases in between. The germline V gene encodes CDR1 SGHKS and CDR2 YYEKEE (reference sequence). CDR3 nucleotide sequence: TGTGCCAGCAGCTTATGGACCTTGGATACGCAGTATTTT. Translated, it gives CASSLWTLDTQYF.

The chain couples TRBV7-6 to TRBJ2-5, with 9 bases that match TRBD2. V gave up 1 base and J gave up 7 bases; unmatched junction bases: 13. This CDR3 comprises 17 residues. Germline lookup yields CDR1 SGHVS and CDR2 FNYEAQ. CDR3 sequence (DNA): TGTGCCAGCAGCTTAGTCTCGCTAGCGGGGAGCCCAGGGACCCAGTACTTC. This translates into CASSLVSLAGSPGTQYF.

This clonotype was found a few times. The rearrangement uses TRBV10-3 and TRBJ1-4; D is perhaps TRBD1 (6 bases). The germline V gene has CDR1 ENHRY and CDR2 SYGVKD. V was pared by 2 bases and J by 5 bases, with 9 bases between. CDR3 length: 14 amino acids. CDR3 nucleotides: TGTGCCATCAGTGAGGACAGGAAGAATGAAAAACTGTTTTTT. Translated, it gives CAISEDRKNEKLFF.

The chain employs TRBV6-6 and TRBJ1-4; 7 positions agree with TRBD1. This CDR3 spans 13 amino acids. V lost 6 bases to trimming and J lost 9 bases; unmatched junction nucleotides: 7. Germline V gene lookup returns CDR1 MNHNY and CDR2 SVGAGI (reference sequence). The CDR3 protein is CASREPQGQKLFF. The CDR3 DNA follows: TGTGCCAGCAGGGAGCCACAGGGGCAAAAACTGTTTTTT.

The J gene is TRBJ2-5, the V gene TRBV3-1; D call uncertain. Germline CDR1 and CDR2: LGHDT and YNNKEL (reference sequence). The CDR3 covers 13 residues. V was shortened by 2 bases and J by 2 bases, with 6 bases between the two germline ends. CDR3 DNA sequence: TGTGCCAGCAGCCAATACCTTCAAGAGACCCAGTACTTC. It is translated as CASSQYLQETQYF.

Only a few counts were recorded for this clonotype. The chain couples TRBV28 to TRBJ2-7; D is uncertain. Trimming pared 6 bases from V and 2 bases from J, leaving 11 bases between. This CDR3 region has 13 residues. Germline V CDR1 and CDR2: MDHEN, SYDVKM. CDR3 sequence reads: CASSRDIPYEQYF. The CDR3 coding sequence is TGTGCCAGCAGCCGAGACATTCCCTACGAGCAGTACTTC.

The V and J genes are TRBV5-1 and TRBJ2-7; TRBD2 aligns across 13 bases. This CDR3 has 17 amino acids. Germline V gives CDR1 SGHRS, CDR2 YFSETQ. The V segment lost 1 base and the J segment 1 base; nucleotides outside the gene matches: 5. The CDR3 region is CASSLTSGGAGSYEQYF. CDR3 bases: TGCGCCAGCAGCTTGACTAGCGGGGGGGCCGGTTCCTACGAGCAGTACTTC.

This clonotype was observed a handful of times. The chain is built from TRBV5-4 and TRBJ1-2; D remains ambiguous. There are 14 residues in the CDR3. Germline lookup yields CDR1 SGHNT and CDR2 YYREEE (reference sequence). V shed 0 bases and J shed 8 bases, with 14 bases lying between them. The CDR3 sequence is CASSLVEVVSGYTF. For the CDR3, the DNA is TGTGCCAGCAGCTTGGTGGAGGTCGTTTCGGGCTACACCTTC.

This clonotype was seen only a few times. CDR3 in amino acids: CSGHRGKNTEAFF. Written as DNA, the CDR3 is TGCAGCGGCCACAGGGGGAAAAACACTGAAGCTTTCTTT. V usage is TRBV29-1 and J usage is TRBJ1-1; the match to TRBD1 covers 8 bases. With V trimmed by 7 bases and J by 2 bases, 6 bases remained unmatched. CDR3 length: 13 residues. Germline CDR1 and CDR2: SQVTM and ANQGSEA.

This sequence joins TRBV28 and TRBJ2-7; TRBD1 aligns across 8 bases. After removal of 5 bases from V and 3 bases from J, the junction contained 9 bases not matched to a gene. Germline CDR1 MDHEN, CDR2 SYDVKM. CDR3 length equals 15 residues. CDR3 sequence: CASSAADRDHYEQYF. The DNA for the CDR3 is TGTGCCAGCAGTGCGGCGGACAGGGACCACTACGAGCAGTACTTC.

This clonotype was seen only a few times. This chain uses TRBV6-5 with TRBJ2-5, with TRBD2 as a possible D gene (5 bases). V dropped 9 bases and J dropped 5 bases, with 25 bases sitting between them. Germline values: CDR1 MNHEY, CDR2 SVGAGI. The CDR3 totals 16 residues. The CDR3 is CASNRGGPSLGETQYF. DNA of the CDR3: TGTGCCAGTAACAGAGGCGGGCCGTCATTGGGGGAGACCCAGTACTTC.